The 25 T cell receptor beta chains given below trace back to one sample, sequenced in a study of radiotherapy plus CTLA-4 blockade in lung cancer. Method: immunoSEQ multiplex PCR; TCRdb's copy keeps in-frame clones and lacks some. The sample records 90,000 to 100,000 clones, around 88% being singletons. Specimen: peripheral blood, collected from a patient treated with radiotherapy plus ipilimumab. The receptors stem from a human donor with non-small cell lung cancer that progressed on radiotherapy plus ipilimumab.

The J gene is TRBJ2-5, the V gene TRBV29-1, with D hard to call. Trimming took 0 bases from V and 7 from J, leaving 9 bases between them. The CDR3 is made up of 12 amino acids. Germline CDR1 is SQVTM and CDR2 is ANQGSEA. CDR3 in amino acids: CSVEDPGLTQYF. CDR3 sequence (DNA): TGCAGCGTTGAAGATCCGGGCCTGACCCAGTACTTC.

The chain employs TRBV27 and TRBJ2-5, with 7 positions matching TRBD2. Per the germline V gene, CDR1 is MNHEY and CDR2 is SMNVEV (reference sequence). This CDR3 has 14 amino acids. The ends lost 10 bases at V and 5 bases at J; junction bases unmatched: 13. CDR3 residues: CANSRGVPLETQYF. CDR3 nucleotide sequence: TGTGCCAACAGCCGGGGGGTCCCCTTGGAGACCCAGTACTTC.

V gene TRBV5-4 combines with J gene TRBJ2-1; 11 nucleotides line up with TRBD2. The V gene end was trimmed by 2 bases and the J gene end by 5 bases; junction bases not matched to a gene: 9. The CDR3 runs to 17 residues. CDR1 is SGHNT, CDR2 YYREEE, per germline (reference sequence). The CDR3 coding sequence is TGTGCCAGCAGCTTAGATCTTAGCGGGAGGGCCGACAATGAGCAGTTCTTC. Its translation: CASSLDLSGRADNEQFF.

This clone was detected only a few times. The J gene is TRBJ1-4, the V gene TRBV6-5; D gene ambiguous. This CDR3 region has 15 residues. V dropped 0 bases and J dropped 4 bases, with 9 bases sitting between them. Germline CDR1 and CDR2: MNHEY and SVGAGI. CDR3 in amino acids: CASSYSLSGNEKLFF. The CDR3 coding sequence is TGTGCCAGCAGTTACTCGTTGAGTGGTAATGAAAAACTGTTTTTT.

In this sample, this clone turned up once. The chain couples TRBV15 to TRBJ2-5; D not resolved. The end of the DNA aligns better with TRBJ2-7, so the J call may be wrong. The CDR3 covers 12 residues. CDR1 is LNHNV, CDR2 YYDKDF, per germline (reference sequence). This chain's CDR3 is CATSRPDYEQYF. As DNA, the CDR3 is TGTGCCACCAGCAGACCTGACTACGAGCAGTACTTC.

The CDR3 here is CASSERTVTGELFF. The CDR3 DNA reads TGCGCCAGCAGTGAGAGGACTGTCACCGGGGAGCTGTTTTTT. V and J are TRBV10-1 and TRBJ2-2; maybe TRBD2 (5 bases). Germline V gives CDR1 WNHNN, CDR2 SYGVQD (reference sequence). The germline V and J ends were trimmed by 2 bases and 4 bases, with 8 bases remaining between them. The CDR3 has 14 amino acids.

V and J are TRBV6-1 and TRBJ2-2; D possibly corresponds to TRBD2 (5 bases). The CDR3 is 15 amino acids. Germline CDR1 reads MNHNS; CDR2 reads SASEGT. V dropped 9 bases and J dropped 4 bases, with 18 bases sitting between them. CDR3 sequence (DNA): TGTGCCAGTTTCTCGAGGAACCGGGGCACCGGGGAGCTGTTTTTT. It translates to CASFSRNRGTGELFF.

This sequence joins TRBV6-5 and TRBJ2-1; weak D call: TRBD1 (5 bases). V dropped 4 bases and J dropped 4 bases, with 11 bases sitting between them. This CDR3 region has 14 residues. Germline V gene sequence: CDR1 MNHEY, CDR2 SVGAGI. CDR3 loop: CASSLRQTYNEQFF. The DNA of the CDR3 is TGTGCCAGCAGTTTAAGACAGACGTACAATGAGCAGTTCTTC.

The chain recombines TRBV6-5 with TRBJ1-2, with a weak D call TRBD1 (6 bases). CDR1 and CDR2 (germline): MNHEY, SVGAGI. This CDR3 is 12 amino acids long. Trimming cost V 9 bases and J 8 bases, with 16 bases left between them. The CDR3 DNA reads as TGTGCCAGTGGGAGGGGGGCGTCCGGCTACACCTTC. Translated: CASGRGASGYTF.

V is TRBV7-3 and J is TRBJ2-1; tentatively, D is TRBD2 (6 bases). V lost 5 bases to trimming and J lost 5 bases, with 10 bases between them. Germline V gives CDR1 SGHTA, CDR2 FQGTGA. This CDR3 region has 13 residues. The CDR3 bases are TGTGCCAGCAGCGGCCGGGGGAACAATGAGCAGTTCTTC. Protein product: CASSGRGNNEQFF.

The rearrangement joins TRBV11-3 to TRBJ2-1; 12 bases fit TRBD2. The CDR3 spans 15 residues. V lost 1 base to trimming and J lost 10 bases; unmatched junction nucleotides: 5. CDR1 is SGHNT and CDR2 is YENEEA in the germline V gene. CDR3: CASSLGGLAGGEQFF. The CDR3 coding sequence is TGTGCCAGCAGCTTAGGGGGACTAGCGGGTGGCGAGCAGTTCTTC.

This clone appeared a few times. This chain links TRBV4-2 with TRBJ1-3, with no clear D. The CDR3 sequence is 17 residues long. V gave up 3 bases and J gave up 0 bases, with 15 bases separating them. CDR1 is LGHNA, CDR2 YNFKEQ, per germline. The CDR3 here is CASSQAGRQNSGNTIYF. In DNA form, the CDR3 reads TGTGCCAGCAGCCAGGCCGGACGGCAAAACTCTGGAAACACCATATATTTT.

The chain recombines TRBV6-5 with TRBJ2-3, with 8 bases that match TRBD1. This CDR3 has 15 residues. Germline lookup yields CDR1 MNHEY and CDR2 SVGAGI. Losses at the gene ends were 6 bases for V and 4 bases for J; bases not matched to a gene: 9. The CDR3 coding sequence is TGTGCCAGCAGGACAGGGGTTATAGCAGCAGATACGCAGTATTTT. Encoded protein: CASRTGVIAADTQYF.

The CDR3 nucleotides are TGTGCCAGCAGCCAGAGGGGCTTTGCCAAAAACATTCAGTACTTC. Its translation: CASSQRGFAKNIQYF. V and J are TRBV5-4 and TRBJ2-4; D tentatively reads TRBD1 or TRBD2 (5 bases each). This CDR3 spans 15 amino acids. The germline V gene has CDR1 SGHNT and CDR2 YYREEE (reference sequence). The V and J ends lost 4 bases and 1 base respectively, with 12 bases between them.

This CDR3 reads CASSSSGDEQYF. The CDR3 nucleotides read TGTGCCAGCAGCTCCTCAGGGGACGAGCAGTACTTC. J is TRBJ2-7 and V is TRBV7-9, with a weak D call TRBD1 (6 bases). CDR1 SEHNR and CDR2 FQNEAQ come from the germline V gene (reference sequence). The CDR3 is made up of 12 amino acids. Trimming took off 4 bases at V and 5 bases at J, with 9 bases between the two ends.

This rearrangement joins TRBV5-1 to TRBJ1-1; D is ambiguous. CDR1 is SGHRS, CDR2 YFSETQ, per germline. CDR3 length equals 13 residues. V was clipped by 2 bases and J by 3 bases, with 8 bases between them. CDR3 DNA sequence: TGCGCCAGCAGCTTCGCTAGGGACACTGAAGCTTTCTTT. Translated: CASSFARDTEAFF.

This chain uses TRBV5-1 with TRBJ2-5; D might be TRBD2 (5 bases). V lost 1 base, J lost 2 bases, and 6 bases lay in between. This CDR3 region has 13 residues. The germline CDR1 and CDR2 sequences are SGHRS and YFSETQ. Written as DNA, the CDR3 is TGCGCCAGCAGCTTGTCGGGGCAAGAGACCCAGTACTTC. As protein: CASSLSGQETQYF.

The chain carries TRBV7-3 and TRBJ1-5, with D unresolved. The length of the CDR3 is 14 residues. Germline assignment: CDR1 SGHTA and CDR2 FQGTGA. V dropped 4 bases and J dropped 5 bases, with 12 bases sitting between them. CDR3 sequence (DNA): TGTGCCAGCAGCTCCCCGGGGAGCGATCAGCCCCAGCATTTT. Translating it yields CASSSPGSDQPQHF. Full variable domain (remainder filled in from reference TRBV7-3 and TRBJ1-5): GAGVSQTPSNKVTEKGKYVELRCDPISGHTALYWYRQSLGQGPEFLIYFQGTGAADDSGLPNDRFFAVRPEGSVSTLKIQRTERGDSAVYLCASSSPGSDQPQHFGDGTRLSIL.

The rearrangement uses TRBV6-5 and TRBJ2-7, with 12 nucleotides matching TRBD2. The CDR3 consists of 14 residues. With V trimmed by 6 bases and J by 3 bases, 3 bases remained unmatched. Germline values: CDR1 MNHEY, CDR2 SVGAGI. The CDR3 DNA follows: TGTGCCAGCAGGCCACTAGCGGGGGGCTACGAGCAGTACTTC. It yields the protein CASRPLAGGYEQYF.

This clone was seen just once. This sequence joins TRBV6-5 and TRBJ2-7, with D perhaps matching TRBD1 (5 bases). Germline CDR1 and CDR2: MNHEY and SVGAGI. The CDR3 extends over 15 amino acids. The V end lost 2 bases, the J end lost 7 bases, and 18 bases lay between the germline ends. This CDR3 is CASSYSAGSGLEQYF. Written as DNA, the CDR3 is TGTGCCAGCAGTTACAGTGCAGGGTCAGGTTTGGAGCAGTACTTC.

The rearrangement joins TRBV30 to TRBJ2-7, with TRBD1 matching 8 bases. With 1 base clipped from V and 4 bases from J, the junction kept 6 bases outside the gene matches. CDR1 and CDR2 (germline): GTSNPN, SVGIG (reference sequence). The CDR3 runs to 14 residues. CDR3 protein: CAWSGSNRGYEQYF. CDR3 DNA: TGTGCCTGGAGTGGCTCGAACAGGGGGTACGAGCAGTACTTC.

This sequence joins TRBV7-9 and TRBJ2-5; possibly TRBD1 or TRBD2 for D (6 bases each). V shed 8 bases and J shed 9 bases, with 16 bases lying between them. Per germline, CDR1 SEHNR and CDR2 FQNEAQ (reference sequence). The CDR3 loop spans 12 amino acids. CDR3 amino acids: CASRRSEGAQYF. The CDR3, as DNA: TGTGCCAGCCGTCGCTCGGAGGGGGCCCAGTACTTC.

CDR3 region: CSALGRDPSVNGYTF. CDR3 nucleotide sequence: TGCAGCGCTCTCGGACGGGACCCCTCTGTGAATGGCTACACCTTC. The rearrangement joins TRBV29-1 to TRBJ1-2; tentatively, D is TRBD1 (5 bases). There are 15 residues in the CDR3. V shed 7 bases and J shed 6 bases, with 24 bases lying between them. Germline V gives CDR1 SQVTM, CDR2 ANQGSEA.

The chain employs TRBV6-6 and TRBJ2-7, with D possibly TRBD2 on 5 matching bases. The CDR3 has 14 amino acids. Trimming removed 8 bases from V and 2 bases from J, with 16 bases in between. Per the germline V gene, CDR1 is MNHNY and CDR2 is SVGAGI (reference sequence). CDR3 bases: TGTGCCAGCGGGTGGGGTAGCGAGGCCTACGAGCAGTACTTC. Residues: CASGWGSEAYEQYF.

The chain carries TRBV30 and TRBJ2-7; possible D gene TRBD2, 5 bases. The CDR3 is made up of 12 amino acids. Trimming stripped 3 bases from V and 4 bases from J, with 10 bases between. The V gene's germline CDR1 is GTSNPN and CDR2 SVGIG (reference sequence). The CDR3 loop reads CAWSVGNYEQYF. The CDR3 bases are TGTGCCTGGAGCGTCGGGAATTACGAGCAGTACTTC.